The 21 T cell receptor beta chains given below trace back to one sample, sequenced in a study of blood T cell repertoires in COVID-19. Assay used: immunoSEQ multiplex PCR; TCRdb lists only in-frame clones, some missing. The sample yields about 150,000 clones, 85% seen once. Sequenced input: peripheral blood. All receptors come from an older woman with COVID-19, enrolled during active disease.

This clone came up a few times. This chain joins TRBV2 and TRBJ1-4; tentative D call: TRBD1 (5 bases). Per germline, CDR1 SNHLY and CDR2 FYNNEI. Trimming removed 6 bases at V and 8 bases at J, with 10 bases between. The CDR3 has 12 residues. The CDR3 protein is CASRGPGEKLFF. As DNA, the CDR3 is TGTGCCAGCAGGGGGCCCGGAGAAAAACTGTTTTTT.

This clone turned up a few times. The rearrangement links TRBV25-1 to TRBJ2-6, with D tentatively TRBD2 (5 bases). Between the trimmed V and J ends, which lost 2 bases and 4 bases, there was a span of 15 bases. The CDR3 spans 17 residues. Germline loops: CDR1 MGHDK, CDR2 SYGVNS. The CDR3 here is CASSEVWGSAGANVLTF. The DNA for the CDR3 is TGTGCCAGCAGTGAAGTCTGGGGTAGCGCGGGGGCCAACGTCCTGACTTTC.

The V gene is TRBV7-6, the J gene TRBJ2-5; tentatively, D is TRBD1 (6 bases). The CDR3 runs 18 residues. Germline loops: CDR1 SGHVS, CDR2 FNYEAQ. Trimming removed 0 bases from V and 5 bases from J, with 22 bases in between. CDR3 region: CASSLAGVRQVGKETQYF. Written as DNA, the CDR3 is TGTGCCAGCAGCTTAGCGGGCGTAAGACAGGTCGGGAAGGAGACCCAGTACTTC.

The rearrangement uses TRBV9 and TRBJ2-7, with a weak D call TRBD1 (6 bases). The CDR3 is 14 residues long. The V end was cut by 4 bases, the J end by 0 bases, with 11 bases between. Germline-derived CDR1 and CDR2 are SGDLS and YYNGEE. DNA for the CDR3: TGTGCCAGCAGCCCAGGACAGCACTCCTACGAGCAGTACTTC. It yields the protein CASSPGQHSYEQYF.

The table lists this clone with a count of one. The genes are TRBV10-2 and TRBJ1-5, with a weak D call TRBD1 (5 bases). V was shortened by 8 bases and J by 7 bases, with 18 bases between the two germline ends. From germline, CDR1 is WSHSY and CDR2 SAAADI. CDR3 length: 14 residues. This chain's CDR3 is CASQLPGLLQPQHF. The CDR3, as DNA: TGCGCCAGCCAATTACCAGGGCTTTTGCAGCCCCAGCATTTT.

In this sample, this clone turned up a few times. The chain uses TRBV28 and TRBJ1-5, with D possibly TRBD1 on 6 matching bases. CDR3 size: 15 residues. Germline assignment: CDR1 MDHEN and CDR2 SYDVKM. Trimming left V 5 bases short and J 10 bases short, with 21 bases between. The CDR3 protein is CASSLDQGWRRPQHF. CDR3 nucleotide sequence: TGTGCCAGCAGTCTAGATCAGGGGTGGAGGCGACCCCAGCATTTT. Complete variable domain (other parts from reference TRBV28 and TRBJ1-5): DVKVTQSSRYLVKRTGEKVFLECVQDMDHENMFWYRQDPGLGLRLIYFSYDVKMKEKGDIPEGYSVSREKKERFSLILESASTNQTSMYLCASSLDQGWRRPQHFGDGTRLSIL.

Here the CDR3 DNA reads TGTGCCAGTAGTTGGGGACAGGCGATCTCCTACGAGCAGTACTTC. This codes for CASSWGQAISYEQYF. The chain carries TRBV19 and TRBJ2-7; TRBD1 aligns across 8 bases. CDR1 LNHDA and CDR2 SQIVND come from the germline V gene (reference sequence). CDR3 size: 15 residues. J lost 0 bases, V lost 5 bases, and 6 bases had no gene match.

The chain is built from TRBV5-1 and TRBJ1-2; 10 bases line up with TRBD1. Losses at the gene ends were 4 bases for V and 5 bases for J; bases not matched to a gene: 11. The CDR3 sequence is 16 residues long. The V gene's germline CDR1 is SGHRS and CDR2 YFSETQ. CDR3 bases: TGCGCCAGCAGCACGGGACAGGGGCCCGCGGGGTATGGCTACACCTTC. Translating it yields CASSTGQGPAGYGYTF.

The V call is TRBV5-1, the J call TRBJ2-5, with D tentatively TRBD2 (7 bases). This CDR3 has 15 amino acids. Trimming stripped 4 bases from V and 5 bases from J, with 18 bases between. From germline, CDR1 is SGHRS and CDR2 YFSETQ. Here the CDR3 reads CASSPQGGGRETQYF. For the CDR3, the DNA is TGCGCCAGCAGCCCTCAAGGGGGGGGTCGGGAGACCCAGTACTTC.

V gene TRBV25-1 combines with J gene TRBJ2-5; D remains ambiguous. V lost 6 bases and J lost 5, with 7 bases in between. Looked up from germline, CDR1 is MGHDK and CDR2 is SYGVNS. CDR3 length equals 11 residues. Here the CDR3 DNA reads TGTGCCAGCAGGGGCCGTGAGACCCAGTACTTC. Translated: CASRGRETQYF. Full variable domain (missing parts from reference TRBV25-1 and TRBJ2-5): EADIYQTPRYLVIGTGKKITLECSQTMGHDKMYWYQQDPGMELHLIHYSYGVNSTEKGDLSSESTVSRIRTEHFPLTLESARPSHTSQYLCASRGRETQYFGPGTRLLVL.

The V and J genes are TRBV27 and TRBJ2-5; D not resolved. The germline V gene has CDR1 MNHEY and CDR2 SMNVEV (reference sequence). The CDR3 covers 12 residues. V lost 5 bases to trimming and J lost 5 bases, with 9 bases between them. CDR3 region: CASSASGETQYF. The CDR3 coding sequence is TGTGCCAGCAGTGCCTCCGGGGAGACCCAGTACTTC.

The chain is built from TRBV6-5 and TRBJ1-3; the D is unclear. The CDR3 runs to 14 residues. Trimming removed 7 bases at V and 0 bases at J, with 10 bases between. Per germline, CDR1 MNHEY and CDR2 SVGAGI. CDR3 residues: CASTLENSGNTIYF. The CDR3 nucleotides are TGTGCCAGCACTCTGGAGAACTCTGGAAACACCATATATTTT.

This clone was recorded only once. This rearrangement joins TRBV12-5 to TRBJ1-4; 9 bases agree with TRBD1. Germline CDR1 and CDR2: LGHNT and FRNRAP. V lost 0 bases to trimming and J lost 4 bases; unmatched junction nucleotides: 3. The CDR3 covers 16 residues. The CDR3 bases are TGTGCTAGTGGTTTGGTAACAGGGGGCCTTAATGAAAAACTGTTTTTT. The encoded protein is CASGLVTGGLNEKLFF.

The chain carries TRBV6-2 or TRBV6-3 and TRBJ2-5, with 12 bases matching TRBD2. Germline CDR1 reads MNHEY; CDR2 reads SVGEGT. The CDR3 consists of 18 residues. The trim removed 2 bases at V and 0 bases at J, leaving 7 bases unmatched. The DNA of the CDR3 is TGTGCCAGCAGTTACGGTGGTCTAGCGGGGGGGTACCAAGAGACCCAGTACTTC. Its translation is CASSYGGLAGGYQETQYF.

V is TRBV9 and J is TRBJ2-1, with 8 bases aligning to TRBD2. CDR3 length equals 15 residues. J was trimmed by 0 bases and V by 5 bases; bases with no gene match: 4. CDR1 SGDLS and CDR2 YYNGEE come from the germline V gene. The CDR3 coding sequence is TGTGCCAGCAGGGAAAGCGGGGGCTCCTACAATGAGCAGTTCTTC. Translating gives CASRESGGSYNEQFF.

This sequence joins TRBV6-4 and TRBJ1-5; 8 bases line up with TRBD1. The CDR3 extends over 19 amino acids. Germline V gene lookup returns CDR1 MRHNA and CDR2 SNTAGT. Losses at the gene ends were 0 bases for V and 3 bases for J; bases not matched to a gene: 13. Written as DNA, the CDR3 is TGTGCCAGCAGTGACTCGGGGGGACCAGGGGGCCATACCAATCAGCCCCAGCATTTT. It is translated as CASSDSGGPGGHTNQPQHF.

The chain is built from TRBV7-9 and TRBJ1-1; D is perhaps TRBD1 (5 bases). The germline V gene encodes CDR1 SEHNR and CDR2 FQNEAQ (reference sequence). V was clipped by 2 bases and J by 7 bases, with 14 bases between them. This CDR3 is built from 14 residues. The CDR3 sequence: CASSLTGDGHEAFF. For the CDR3, the DNA is TGTGCCAGCAGCTTAACGGGGGACGGCCATGAAGCTTTCTTT.

The chain joins TRBV24-1 to TRBJ1-1; 12 bases are shared with TRBD1. The V and J ends lost 5 bases and 1 base, in that order; junction bases with no gene match: 7. Germline-derived CDR1 and CDR2 are KGHDR and SFDVKD. This CDR3 has 17 amino acids. The CDR3 DNA follows: TGTGCCACCAGTGGTAACCCGGGACAGGGGGCGAACACTGAAGCTTTCTTT. This codes for CATSGNPGQGANTEAFF.

The sample holds a few counts of this clone. V usage is TRBV5-6 and J usage is TRBJ1-6; D remains ambiguous. CDR3 length equals 14 residues. Trimming removed 1 base at V and 9 bases at J, with 11 bases between. In germline, CDR1 is SGHDT, CDR2 YYEEEE. CDR3 in amino acids: CASSLNSLSSPLHF. DNA for the CDR3: TGTGCCAGCAGCTTGAACAGCTTAAGTTCACCCCTCCACTTT.

The rearrangement joins TRBV19 to TRBJ1-1, with 10 nucleotides matching TRBD1. Germline assignment: CDR1 LNHDA and CDR2 SQIVND (reference sequence). V trimming: 0 bases; J trimming: 4 bases; junction bases outside the gene matches: 5. CDR3 size: 16 residues. CDR3 sequence reads: CASSIDAGQGITEAFF. The CDR3 DNA reads as TGTGCCAGTAGTATAGATGCGGGACAGGGGATCACTGAAGCTTTCTTT.

This rearrangement joins TRBV11-2 to TRBJ1-2; TRBD1 agrees at 8 bases. This CDR3 spans 14 amino acids. Per the germline V gene, CDR1 is SGHAT and CDR2 is FQNNGV. V shed 1 base and J 8 bases; nucleotides not matched to a gene: 6. The DNA for the CDR3 is TGTGCCAGCAGCTTAGCCCTGACAGGGGTAGGCTACACCTTC. Residues: CASSLALTGVGYTF.